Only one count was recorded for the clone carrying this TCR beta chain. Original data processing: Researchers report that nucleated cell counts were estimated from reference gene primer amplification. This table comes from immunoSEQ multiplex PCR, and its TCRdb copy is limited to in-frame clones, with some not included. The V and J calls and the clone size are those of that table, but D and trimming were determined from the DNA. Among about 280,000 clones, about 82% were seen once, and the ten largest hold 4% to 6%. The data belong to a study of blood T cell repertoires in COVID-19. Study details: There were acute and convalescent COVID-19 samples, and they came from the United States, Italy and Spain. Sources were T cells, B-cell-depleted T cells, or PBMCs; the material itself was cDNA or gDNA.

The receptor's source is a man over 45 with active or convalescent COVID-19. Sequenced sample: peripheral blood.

The CDR3 DNA reads as TGTGCCAGCAGTTATATACAGTCTGGCAATCAGCCCCAGCATTTT. As protein: CASSYIQSGNQPQHF. The chain has TRBV6-8 and TRBJ1-5; D unclear. Per the germline V gene, CDR1 is MNHGY and CDR2 is SAAAGT. Trimming removed 3 bases at V and 2 bases at J, with 11 bases between. This CDR3 has 15 amino acids.